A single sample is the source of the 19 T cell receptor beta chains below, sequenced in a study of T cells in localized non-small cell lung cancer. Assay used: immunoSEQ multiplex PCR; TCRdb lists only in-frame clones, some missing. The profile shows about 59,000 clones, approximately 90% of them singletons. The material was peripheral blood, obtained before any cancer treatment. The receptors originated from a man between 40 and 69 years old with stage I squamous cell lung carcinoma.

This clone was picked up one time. DNA for the CDR3: TGTGCCAGCAGTAACCGGGACAGGGGCTACGAGCAGTACTTC. Translation gives CASSNRDRGYEQYF. V gene TRBV6-1 combines with J gene TRBJ2-7, with TRBD1 matching over 10 bases. Per the germline V gene, CDR1 is MNHNS and CDR2 is SASEGT. This CDR3 region has 14 residues. With V trimmed by 5 bases and J by 3 bases, 4 bases remained unmatched.

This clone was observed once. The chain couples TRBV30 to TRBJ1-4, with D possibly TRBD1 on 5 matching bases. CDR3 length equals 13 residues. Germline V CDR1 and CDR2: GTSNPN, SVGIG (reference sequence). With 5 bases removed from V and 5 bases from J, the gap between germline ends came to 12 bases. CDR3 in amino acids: CAWAGTDNEKLFF. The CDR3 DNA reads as TGTGCCTGGGCCGGGACGGACAATGAAAAACTGTTTTTT.

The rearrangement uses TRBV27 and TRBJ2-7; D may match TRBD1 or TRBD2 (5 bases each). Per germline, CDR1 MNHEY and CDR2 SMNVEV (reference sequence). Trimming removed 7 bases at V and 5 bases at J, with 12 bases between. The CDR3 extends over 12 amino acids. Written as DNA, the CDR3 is TGTGCCAGCACGGGGCTCGGAAACGAGCAGTACTTC. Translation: CASTGLGNEQYF.

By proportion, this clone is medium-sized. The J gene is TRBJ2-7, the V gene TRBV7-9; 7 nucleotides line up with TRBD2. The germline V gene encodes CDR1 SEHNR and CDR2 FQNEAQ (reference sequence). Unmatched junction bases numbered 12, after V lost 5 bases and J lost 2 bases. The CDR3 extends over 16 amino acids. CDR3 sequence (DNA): TGTGCCAGCAGCCCAACAGATTCAGCGGGGACCTACGAGCAGTACTTC. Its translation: CASSPTDSAGTYEQYF. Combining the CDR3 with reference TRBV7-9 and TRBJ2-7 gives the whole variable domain DTGVSQNPRHKITKRGQNVTFRCDPISEHNRLYWYRQTLGQGPEFLTYFQNEAQLEKSRLLSDRFSAERPKGSFSTLEIQRTEQGDSAMYLCASSPTDSAGTYEQYFGPGTRLTVT.

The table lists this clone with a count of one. The CDR3 DNA sequence: TGTGCCAGCATCCGGGACAGGGGTTCCTACGAGCAGTACTTC. Amino acid sequence: CASIRDRGSYEQYF. The chain uses TRBV6-1 and TRBJ2-7; 10 nucleotides line up with TRBD1. Trimming cost V 7 bases and J 1 base; bases outside gene matches: 4. The CDR3 is 14 amino acids. The germline CDR1 and CDR2 sequences are MNHNS and SASEGT.

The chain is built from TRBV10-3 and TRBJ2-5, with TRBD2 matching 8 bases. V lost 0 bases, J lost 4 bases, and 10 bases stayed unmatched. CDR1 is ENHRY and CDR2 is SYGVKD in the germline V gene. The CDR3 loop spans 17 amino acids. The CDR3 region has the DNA TGTGCCATCAGTGAGTCGAATCCAGCGGGAGCTCTAGAGACCCAGTACTTC. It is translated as CAISESNPAGALETQYF.

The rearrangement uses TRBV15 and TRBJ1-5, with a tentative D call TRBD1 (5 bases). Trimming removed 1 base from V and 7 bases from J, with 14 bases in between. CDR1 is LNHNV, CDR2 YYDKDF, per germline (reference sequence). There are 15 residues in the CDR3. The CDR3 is CATSRATGRMQPQHF. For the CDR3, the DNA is TGTGCCACCAGCAGAGCCACGGGACGGATGCAGCCCCAGCATTTT.

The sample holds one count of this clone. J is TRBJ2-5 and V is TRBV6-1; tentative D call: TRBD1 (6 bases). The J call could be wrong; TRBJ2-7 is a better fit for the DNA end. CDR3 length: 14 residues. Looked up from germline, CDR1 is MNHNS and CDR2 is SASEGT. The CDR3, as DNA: TGTGCCAGCAGTTTAGGACAGAGCTCCTACGAGCAGTACTTC. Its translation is CASSLGQSSYEQYF.

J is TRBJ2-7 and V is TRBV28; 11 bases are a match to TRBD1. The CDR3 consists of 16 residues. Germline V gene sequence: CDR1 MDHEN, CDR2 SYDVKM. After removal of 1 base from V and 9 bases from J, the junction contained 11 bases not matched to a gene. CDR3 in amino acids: CASSLYPPGQGALQYF. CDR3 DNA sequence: TGTGCCAGCAGTTTATACCCCCCAGGACAGGGGGCCTTGCAGTACTTC.

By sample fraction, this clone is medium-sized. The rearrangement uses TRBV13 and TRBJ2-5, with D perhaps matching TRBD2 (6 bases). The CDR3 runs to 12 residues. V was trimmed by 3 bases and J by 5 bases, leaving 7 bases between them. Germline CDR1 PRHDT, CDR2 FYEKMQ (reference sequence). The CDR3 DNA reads TGTGCCAGCAGCTTTGGGAGGGAGACCCAGTACTTC. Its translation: CASSFGRETQYF.

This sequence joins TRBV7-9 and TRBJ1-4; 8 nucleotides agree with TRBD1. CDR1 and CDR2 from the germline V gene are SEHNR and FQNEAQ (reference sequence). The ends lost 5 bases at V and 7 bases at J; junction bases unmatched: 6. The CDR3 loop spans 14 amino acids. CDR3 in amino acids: CASSPGGAGEKLFF. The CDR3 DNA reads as TGTGCCAGCAGCCCAGGGGGCGCCGGTGAAAAACTGTTTTTT.

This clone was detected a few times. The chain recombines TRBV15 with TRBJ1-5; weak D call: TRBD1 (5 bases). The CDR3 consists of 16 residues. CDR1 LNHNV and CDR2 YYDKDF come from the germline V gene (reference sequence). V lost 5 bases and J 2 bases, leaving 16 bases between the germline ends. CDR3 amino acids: CATSGGYRGGNQPQHF. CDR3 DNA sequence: TGTGCCACCAGCGGAGGTTATAGGGGTGGCAATCAGCCCCAGCATTTT.

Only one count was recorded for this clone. The CDR3 loop is CASSSGNEQFF. The CDR3 nucleotides read TGTGCCAGCAGTTCGGGCAATGAGCAGTTCTTC. The chain recombines TRBV28 with TRBJ2-1; D call uncertain. The CDR3 consists of 11 residues. Trimming removed 4 bases from V and 6 bases from J, with 4 bases in between. Germline-derived CDR1 and CDR2 are MDHEN and SYDVKM. The full variable domain, completed using reference TRBV28 and TRBJ2-1, is DVKVTQSSRYLVKRTGEKVFLECVQDMDHENMFWYRQDPGLGLRLIYFSYDVKMKEKGDIPEGYSVSREKKERFSLILESASTNQTSMYLCASSSGNEQFFGPGTRLTVL.

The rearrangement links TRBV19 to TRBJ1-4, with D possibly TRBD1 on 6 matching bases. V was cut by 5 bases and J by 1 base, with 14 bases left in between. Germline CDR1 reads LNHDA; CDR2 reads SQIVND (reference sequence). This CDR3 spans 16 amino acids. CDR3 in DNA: TGTGCCAGTAGTCGAATAGTGACAGGAACTAATGAAAAACTGTTTTTT. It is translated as CASSRIVTGTNEKLFF.

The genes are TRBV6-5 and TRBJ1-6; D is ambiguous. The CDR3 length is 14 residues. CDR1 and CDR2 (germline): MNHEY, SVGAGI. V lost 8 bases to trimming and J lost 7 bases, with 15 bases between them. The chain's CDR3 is CASSKWAVNSPLHF. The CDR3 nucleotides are TGTGCCAGCTCAAAATGGGCGGTAAATTCACCCCTCCACTTT.

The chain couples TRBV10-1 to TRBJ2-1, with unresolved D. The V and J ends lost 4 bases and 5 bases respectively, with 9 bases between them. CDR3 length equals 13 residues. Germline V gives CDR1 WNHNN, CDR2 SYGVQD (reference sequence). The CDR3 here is CASSVLAHNEQFF. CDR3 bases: TGCGCCAGCAGTGTATTAGCCCACAATGAGCAGTTCTTC.

In nucleotides, the CDR3 is TGTGCCAGCAGCTTAGAGGCGGGACCCCACAATGAGCAGTTCTTC. It is translated as CASSLEAGPHNEQFF. J is TRBJ2-1 and V is TRBV7-2; the D gene is possibly TRBD2 (6 bases). This CDR3 comprises 15 residues. The germline V and J ends were trimmed by 1 base and 5 bases, with 12 bases remaining between them. Looked up from germline, CDR1 is SGHTA and CDR2 is FQGNSA.

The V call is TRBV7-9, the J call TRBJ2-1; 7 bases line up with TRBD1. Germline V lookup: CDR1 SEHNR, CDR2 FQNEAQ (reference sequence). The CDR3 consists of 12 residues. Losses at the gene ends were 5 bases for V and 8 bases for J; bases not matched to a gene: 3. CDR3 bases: TGTGCCAGCAGCCGACAGGGCGATGAGCAGTTCTTC. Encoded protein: CASSRQGDEQFF.

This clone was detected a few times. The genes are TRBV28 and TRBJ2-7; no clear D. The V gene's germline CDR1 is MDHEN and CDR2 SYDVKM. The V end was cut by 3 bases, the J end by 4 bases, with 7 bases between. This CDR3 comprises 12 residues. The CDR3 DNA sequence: TGTGCCAGCAGTTTCCAAAATTACGAGCAGTACTTC. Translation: CASSFQNYEQYF.